This T cell receptor beta chain was sequenced in a study of regulatory T cells in long-lasting Graves disease. The CDR3 loop spans 15 amino acids. V was clipped by 0 bases and J by 5 bases; unmatched bases: 7. CDR1 MGHRA and CDR2 YSYEKL come from the germline V gene. Time point here: newly diagnosed GD, antithyroid drugs for less than 3 months. After RNA was extracted from PBMCs, the TCR library was made from it. Researchers made TCR beta libraries by using iRepertoire HTBI primers and running Arm-PCR on CDR3 regions. MiXCR, applied by TCRdb to the multiplex PCR reads, yields one record per CDR3 protein. The sample yields 350,000 to 500,000 distinct CDR3 sequences, approximately 16% seen once. These sequences were also reported in another study, on T cells in Graves' hyperthyroidism and ophthalmopathy.

This TCR derives from a woman aged 25 to 39 with Graves disease. The sequences come from peripheral blood mononuclear cells (PBMCs), collected at new diagnosis, from a patient treated with antithyroid drugs. The chain has TRBV4-1 and TRBJ2-7; TRBD1 agrees at 7 bases. CDR3 in amino acids: CASSQEGGQVNEQYF. CDR3 coding DNA: TGCGCCAGCAGCCAAGAAGGAGGACAGGTTAACGAGCAGTACTTC.